Listed below are T cell receptor beta chains from one sample, sequenced in a study of blood T cell repertoires in COVID-19. Method: immunoSEQ multiplex PCR; TCRdb's copy keeps in-frame clones and lacks some. Among approximately 110,000 clones, approximately 85% were seen once, and the ten largest hold 5.5%. Sequences were obtained from peripheral blood. These receptors all stem from a woman aged 55-69 years with COVID-19, enrolled during active disease. CDR3s include the opening cysteine and the closing phenylalanine or tryptophan. Fields, in order: clone size, CDR3 length, V gene, J gene, CDR3 protein. Only part of the rows carry a size: once, few, many, or a class if the clone is expanded.

clone size: -; CDR3 length: 15; V gene: TRBV7-2; J gene: TRBJ2-3; CDR3 protein: CASNLGTSPGDTQYF
clone size: -; CDR3 length: 14; V gene: TRBV13; J gene: TRBJ1-5; CDR3 protein: CASSQLGADQPQHF
clone size: -; CDR3 length: 17; V gene: TRBV19; J gene: TRBJ1-6; CDR3 protein: CASSTRQGSSYNSPLHF
clone size: -; CDR3 length: 14; V gene: TRBV9; J gene: TRBJ1-5; CDR3 protein: CASSPRGGPQPQHF
clone size: many; CDR3 length: 14; V gene: TRBV3-1/TRBV3-2; J gene: TRBJ2-7; CDR3 protein: CASSQGPGDYEQYF
clone size: -; CDR3 length: 15; V gene: TRBV6-5; J gene: TRBJ1-2; CDR3 protein: CASSPGTGSDYGYTF
clone size: -; CDR3 length: 13; V gene: TRBV27; J gene: TRBJ2-7; CDR3 protein: CATAGGGPYEQYF
clone size: once; CDR3 length: 15; V gene: TRBV10-3; J gene: TRBJ2-1; CDR3 protein: CAISESGTGYNEQFF
clone size: -; CDR3 length: 15; V gene: TRBV5-1; J gene: TRBJ2-3; CDR3 protein: CASSLEGGVTDTQYF
clone size: -; CDR3 length: 15; V gene: TRBV7-5; J gene: TRBJ1-6; CDR3 protein: CVRREVRGRGSPLHF
clone size: -; CDR3 length: 16; V gene: TRBV13; J gene: TRBJ2-5; CDR3 protein: CASSLSRDSDQETQYF
clone size: once; CDR3 length: 13; V gene: TRBV28; J gene: TRBJ1-5; CDR3 protein: CASFSGVDQPQHF
clone size: once; CDR3 length: 18; V gene: TRBV7-3; J gene: TRBJ2-1; CDR3 protein: CASSSRPPSGGSYNEQFF
clone size: -; CDR3 length: 16; V gene: TRBV10-3; J gene: TRBJ2-1; CDR3 protein: CAIRPSGGKISNEQFF
clone size: -; CDR3 length: 14; V gene: TRBV28; J gene: TRBJ1-5; CDR3 protein: CASTGQAGNQPQHF
clone size: -; CDR3 length: 17; V gene: TRBV7-2; J gene: TRBJ2-2; CDR3 protein: CASSFSGRGVPTGELFF
clone size: -; CDR3 length: 15; V gene: TRBV7-3; J gene: TRBJ2-1; CDR3 protein: CASSFSGFSYNEQFF
clone size: -; CDR3 length: 15; V gene: TRBV23-1; J gene: TRBJ1-5; CDR3 protein: CASSQGPTESWPQHF
clone size: -; CDR3 length: 15; V gene: TRBV21-1; J gene: TRBJ1-2; CDR3 protein: CASSRAVGANYGYTF
clone size: -; CDR3 length: 17; V gene: TRBV5-6; J gene: TRBJ2-5; CDR3 protein: CASSPKTSGIYQETQYF
clone size: -; CDR3 length: 15; V gene: TRBV18; J gene: TRBJ1-1; CDR3 protein: CASSPLEQSDTEAFF
clone size: -; CDR3 length: 16; V gene: TRBV4-2; J gene: TRBJ2-5; CDR3 protein: CASSQDWLAGQETQYF
clone size: -; CDR3 length: 20; V gene: TRBV27; J gene: TRBJ1-6; CDR3 protein: CASSYSGGEGSSSYNSPLHF
clone size: -; CDR3 length: 15; V gene: TRBV18; J gene: TRBJ2-3; CDR3 protein: CASSPPGLQADTQYF
clone size: few; CDR3 length: 15; V gene: TRBV7-9; J gene: TRBJ2-5; CDR3 protein: CASSLRQGKTETQYF
clone size: -; CDR3 length: 14; V gene: TRBV5-1; J gene: TRBJ2-5; CDR3 protein: CASSFVSVQETQYF
clone size: -; CDR3 length: 16; V gene: TRBV25-1; J gene: TRBJ2-7; CDR3 protein: CASSESGRGVSHEQYF
clone size: -; CDR3 length: 16; V gene: TRBV27; J gene: TRBJ1-2; CDR3 protein: CASSPGRTGDNYGYTF
clone size: -; CDR3 length: 14; V gene: TRBV7-9; J gene: TRBJ2-7; CDR3 protein: CASSLAREVDEQYF
clone size: -; CDR3 length: 15; V gene: TRBV24-1; J gene: TRBJ2-5; CDR3 protein: CATSEGPSGWETQYF
clone size: -; CDR3 length: 11; V gene: TRBV20-1; J gene: TRBJ2-5; CDR3 protein: CSASSQETQYF
clone size: -; CDR3 length: 16; V gene: TRBV5-5; J gene: TRBJ2-2; CDR3 protein: CASSSYDRDGNGELFF
clone size: -; CDR3 length: 13; V gene: TRBV4-1; J gene: TRBJ1-5; CDR3 protein: CASSQAGDQPQHF
clone size: -; CDR3 length: 18; V gene: TRBV5-1; J gene: TRBJ1-1; CDR3 protein: CASSFVGGTGTAGPEAFF
clone size: once; CDR3 length: 15; V gene: TRBV6-6; J gene: TRBJ1-2; CDR3 protein: CASRTRQGWDYGYTF
clone size: -; CDR3 length: 15; V gene: TRBV5-1; J gene: TRBJ2-3; CDR3 protein: CASSLSTGLSDTQYF
clone size: -; CDR3 length: 13; V gene: TRBV15; J gene: TRBJ2-5; CDR3 protein: CATSRGQGETQYF
clone size: few; CDR3 length: 16; V gene: TRBV4-3; J gene: TRBJ2-1; CDR3 protein: CASSQTVGTDPNEQFF
clone size: -; CDR3 length: 15; V gene: TRBV19; J gene: TRBJ1-5; CDR3 protein: CASSMAGGRNQPQHF
clone size: -; CDR3 length: 12; V gene: TRBV3-1/TRBV3-2; J gene: TRBJ1-2; CDR3 protein: CASSQQDYGYTF
clone size: -; CDR3 length: 15; V gene: TRBV20-1; J gene: TRBJ2-3; CDR3 protein: CSASLGLGITDTQYF
clone size: -; CDR3 length: 16; V gene: TRBV27; J gene: TRBJ2-2; CDR3 protein: CASSLISSGVNGELFF
clone size: once; CDR3 length: 15; V gene: TRBV9; J gene: TRBJ1-6; CDR3 protein: CASSVRDRTNSPLHF
clone size: -; CDR3 length: 19; V gene: TRBV1; J gene: TRBJ2-3; CDR3 protein: CTSSQDAGLGGPSTDTQYF
clone size: -; CDR3 length: 14; V gene: TRBV7-3; J gene: TRBJ2-5; CDR3 protein: CASSLKAGEETQYF
clone size: -; CDR3 length: 15; V gene: TRBV10-3; J gene: TRBJ2-1; CDR3 protein: CAISERPSGYNEQFF